One sample yielded the 22 T cell receptor beta chains listed below, sequenced in a study of breast tumors, draining lymph nodes, adjacent tissues. TCRdb called the multiplex PCR reads again in MiXCR, with one record for every CDR3 protein. The sample has around 140,000 distinct CDR3 sequences, about 31% seen once. The lymph nodes were axillary draining lymph nodes from breast cancer patients. Sequencing was done on a sample of axillary lymph node tissue. Receptor source: a female donor with breast cancer. Some clones in this sample may be carry-over from other donors' samples.

The J gene is TRBJ2-7, the V gene TRBV7-8; 14 nucleotides match TRBD2. Trimming at V came to 5 bases and at J to 7 bases, leaving 7 bases not matched to a gene. The CDR3 has 15 amino acids. Looked up from germline, CDR1 is SGHVS and CDR2 is FQNEAQ. CDR3 amino acids: CASSRLAGGPGEQYF. The CDR3 nucleotides are TGTGCCAGCAGCCGACTAGCGGGGGGGCCCGGGGAGCAGTACTTC.

The sample holds many counts of this clonotype. CDR3 loop: CSAREEGENTGELFF. CDR3 nucleotides: TGCAGTGCTAGAGAAGAGGGAGAGAACACCGGGGAGCTGTTTTTT. The chain couples TRBV20-1 to TRBJ2-2; perhaps TRBD2 as D (5 bases). The CDR3 spans 15 residues. Deletions cut 0 bases from V and 1 base from J, with 9 bases between. CDR1 and CDR2 from the germline V gene are DFQATT and SNEGSKA (reference sequence).

This clonotype has a count of ten or more. The J gene is TRBJ1-5, the V gene TRBV4-3; 8 bases are a match to TRBD1. Germline trimming cut 4 bases from V and 6 bases from J; bases unmatched to any gene: 8. This CDR3 has 15 amino acids. Germline CDR1 reads LGHNA; CDR2 reads YSLEER. The CDR3 region is CASSPDRGYTQPQHF. The DNA for the CDR3 is TGCGCCAGCAGCCCAGACAGGGGATACACTCAGCCCCAGCATTTT.

In the case of this clonotype: A much larger clone differs by one base, so this may be a read error. CDR3 DNA sequence: TGTGCCAGCAGCTCAGCAGGGGGCCGTGGGGGTAACATTCAGTACTTC. It is translated as CASSSAGGRGGNIQYF. The chain recombines TRBV7-9 with TRBJ2-4; TRBD1 matches at 8 bases. Germline-derived CDR1 and CDR2 are SEHNR and FQNEAQ (reference sequence). V shed 4 bases, J shed 7 bases, and the junction held 12 bases outside the gene matches. The CDR3 is made up of 16 amino acids.

This clonotype showed up many times. The chain joins TRBV6-1 to TRBJ2-7, with D tentatively TRBD2 (6 bases). CDR1 and CDR2 from the germline V gene are MNHNS and SASEGT. V lost 6 bases, J lost 2 bases, and 17 bases lay in between. The CDR3 loop spans 15 amino acids. In DNA, the CDR3 is TGTGCCAGCAGCGCCGGGGGTGGGTTTCCCTACGAGCAGTACGTC. Protein sequence: CASSAGGGFPYEQYV.

The V and J genes are TRBV9 and TRBJ1-1; possible D gene TRBD1, 5 bases. The CDR3 totals 16 residues. Trimming removed 3 bases from V and 3 bases from J, with 18 bases in between. The V gene's germline CDR1 is SGDLS and CDR2 YYNGEE. DNA of the CDR3: TGTGCCAGCAGCGCCCCGGGGGTTGGGGTTGACACTGAAGCTTTCTTT. Translating it yields CASSAPGVGVDTEAFF. Variable domain in full (rest from reference TRBV9 and TRBJ1-1): DSGVTQTPKHLITATGQRVTLRCSPRSGDLSVYWYQQSLDQGLQFLIQYYNGEERAKGNILERFSAQQFPDLHSELNLSSLELGDSALYFCASSAPGVGVDTEAFFGQGTRLTVV.

On this clonotype: This may be a read error: a much more frequent sequence differs by one nucleotide. The CDR3 DNA is TGTGCCAGCAGCTGGACTAGCTCCTACGATGAGCAGTTCTTC. Its protein product is CASSWTSSYDEQFF. This chain joins TRBV5-4 and TRBJ2-1; 8 bases align to TRBD2. From germline, CDR1 is SGHNT and CDR2 YYREEE (reference sequence). CDR3 length: 14 residues.

The rearrangement uses TRBV30 and TRBJ1-1, with D hard to call. Germline-derived CDR1 and CDR2 are GTSNPN and SVGIG (reference sequence). V dropped 2 bases and J dropped 6 bases, with 13 bases sitting between them. The CDR3 sequence is 13 residues long. The CDR3 protein is CAWSHLDGAEAFF. The CDR3 bases are TGTGCCTGGAGTCATTTGGATGGTGCTGAAGCTTTCTTT.

This clonotype was recorded a few times. The chain carries TRBV18 and TRBJ2-3, with unresolved D. CDR1 KGHSH and CDR2 LQKENI come from the germline V gene. V was cut by 4 bases and J by 2 bases, with 10 bases left in between. The CDR3 runs to 14 residues. CDR3 coding DNA: TGTGCCAGCTCACTTGCCGATTCCACAGATACGCAGTATTTT. Amino acid sequence: CASSLADSTDTQYF.

In this sample, this clonotype turned up a few times. This chain links TRBV30 with TRBJ1-1, with D perhaps TRBD1 (6 bases). This CDR3 is 12 amino acids long. The V end was cut by 6 bases, the J end by 4 bases, with 12 bases between. From germline, CDR1 is GTSNPN and CDR2 SVGIG (reference sequence). The CDR3 nucleotides are TGTGCCTGCAACTCAGGGGTCACTGAAGCTTTCTTT. The encoded protein is CACNSGVTEAFF.

There are many counts of this clonotype. This chain joins TRBV5-1 and TRBJ1-2; D possibly corresponds to TRBD1 (6 bases). This CDR3 is 14 amino acids long. V was pared by 3 bases and J by 0 bases, with 9 bases between. The germline V gene has CDR1 SGHRS and CDR2 YFSETQ. CDR3 loop: CASSSGVANYGYTF. CDR3 nucleotides: TGCGCCAGCAGCTCAGGGGTGGCTAACTATGGCTACACCTTC. Supplemented by reference TRBV5-1 and TRBJ1-2, the full variable domain reads KAGVTQTPRYLIKTRGQQVTLSCSPISGHRSVSWYQQTPGQGLQFLFEYFSETQRNKGNFPGRFSGRQFSNSRSEMNVSTLELGDSALYLCASSSGVANYGYTFGSGTRLTVV.

This clonotype occurred many times. The chain is built from TRBV7-8 and TRBJ1-6; possibly TRBD1 for D (5 bases). The CDR3 contains 16 residues. Germline V gene lookup returns CDR1 SGHVS and CDR2 FQNEAQ. The V and J ends lost 4 bases and 9 bases respectively, with 19 bases between them. The CDR3 loop is CASSSTGTLVVSPLHF. In DNA, the CDR3 is TGTGCCAGCAGCTCGACCGGGACGTTAGTGGTTTCACCCCTCCACTTT.

With regard to this clonotype: A much larger clone sits a single nucleotide away, making a read error possible. This chain links TRBV7-9 with TRBJ2-4; D possibly corresponds to TRBD2 (5 bases). There are 16 residues in the CDR3. Germline V lookup: CDR1 SEHNR, CDR2 FQNEAQ (reference sequence). The CDR3 region has the DNA TGTGCCAGCAGCTTTAGCGCCCCGCAGGAAAGAAACGTTCAGTACTTC. It translates to CASSFSAPQERNVQYF.

The table lists this clonotype with a few counts. The genes are TRBV20-1 and TRBJ1-2; 8 positions agree with TRBD1. V shed 5 bases and J 8 bases; nucleotides not matched to a gene: 7. The V gene's germline CDR1 is DFQATT and CDR2 SNEGSKA (reference sequence). This CDR3 region has 12 residues. As DNA, the CDR3 is TGCAGTGCTCTTACAGGGGGGAACGGCTACACCTTC. Translating it yields CSALTGGNGYTF.

In this sample, this clonotype turned up a few times. The V call is TRBV6-1, the J call TRBJ1-1; TRBD1 matches at 7 bases. Germline V CDR1 and CDR2: MNHNS, SASEGT. The V segment lost 8 bases and the J segment 0 bases; nucleotides outside the gene matches: 9. The CDR3 is 15 amino acids. The CDR3 DNA follows: TGTGCCAGCCTACCGGGACAGAACCTGAACACTGAAGCTTTCTTT. Protein sequence: CASLPGQNLNTEAFF.

In its sample, this clonotype was seen many times. The chain uses TRBV5-1 and TRBJ1-4, with a possible D match to TRBD1 (6 bases). This CDR3 region has 14 residues. With 0 bases removed from V and 5 bases from J, the gap between germline ends came to 8 bases. Germline loops: CDR1 SGHRS, CDR2 YFSETQ. CDR3 residues: CASSLEGGNEKLFF. The CDR3 coding sequence is TGCGCCAGCAGCTTGGAGGGGGGGAATGAAAAACTGTTTTTT.

This clonotype was seen many times. The rearrangement links TRBV29-1 to TRBJ2-7, with D possibly being TRBD2 (5 bases). V gave up 6 bases and J gave up 4 bases, with 19 bases separating them. The CDR3 is 14 residues long. CDR1 is SQVTM and CDR2 is ANQGSEA in the germline V gene. The CDR3 DNA sequence: TGCAGCGTAAGCCAGGACGGTGGACTTTACGAGCAGTACTTC. Protein sequence: CSVSQDGGLYEQYF.

With respect to this clonotype: This CDR3 fails to terminate in the conserved phenylalanine or tryptophan, so it likely reflects a read error. The chain recombines TRBV20-1 with TRBJ1-5, with 9 bases that match TRBD1. The CDR3 runs 13 residues. Germline CDR1 DFQATT, CDR2 SNEGSKA (reference sequence). The trim removed 2 bases at V and 6 bases at J, leaving 2 bases unmatched. The CDR3 DNA is TGCAGTGCTAGAAAGACAGGGGGTCAGCCCCAGCATGGT. Translating it yields CSARKTGGQPQHG.

This chain uses TRBV29-1 with TRBJ2-1; 7 bases match TRBD1. TRBJ2-7 explains the end of the DNA better; the J call may be wrong. Germline CDR1 is SQVTM and CDR2 is ANQGSEA. The CDR3 totals 13 residues. CDR3 bases: TGCAGCGTTGAAGGACAGGGCATCTACGAGCAGTACTTC. It translates to CSVEGQGIYEQYF.

As regards this clonotype: Its ends do not fully match the called genes, so a read error is possible. The chain combines TRBV24-1 with TRBJ2-2; 8 bases fit TRBD2. The CDR3 covers 16 residues. Germline-derived CDR1 and CDR2 are KGHDR and SFDVKD. CDR3 bases: TGTGCCACCAGGTCGGGGGGGGGCGGCGAACACCGGGGAGCTGTTTTT. It specifies CATRSGGGGEHRGAVF.

This clonotype was picked up many times. CDR3 sequence (DNA): TGTGCCAGCAGCTTGAAGACTAGCGGGGGGCCCAATGAGCAGTTCTTC. Encoded protein: CASSLKTSGGPNEQFF. The chain recombines TRBV7-9 with TRBJ2-1; 13 positions agree with TRBD2. Germline V CDR1 and CDR2: SEHNR, FQNEAQ (reference sequence). The trim removed 3 bases at V and 6 bases at J, leaving 5 bases unmatched. The CDR3 covers 16 residues. Full variable domain (outside the CDR3, taken from reference TRBV7-9 and TRBJ2-1): DTGVSQNPRHKITKRGQNVTFRCDPISEHNRLYWYRQTLGQGPEFLTYFQNEAQLEKSRLLSDRFSAERPKGSFSTLEIQRTEQGDSAMYLCASSLKTSGGPNEQFFGPGTRLTVL.

This clonotype was counted ten times or more. This chain joins TRBV7-3 and TRBJ2-2; D remains unclear. In germline, CDR1 is SGHTA, CDR2 FQGTGA. The CDR3 contains 13 residues. The germline V and J ends were trimmed by 3 bases and 6 bases, with 8 bases remaining between them. CDR3 in amino acids: CASSLDGAGELFF. The DNA of the CDR3 is TGTGCCAGCAGCTTGGATGGCGCCGGGGAGCTGTTTTTT.